The next 20 T cell receptor beta chains were all read from a single sample in a study of blood T cell repertoires in COVID-19. The protocol was immunoSEQ multiplex PCR, while the TCRdb copy is restricted to in-frame clones and leaves out a portion. Of fewer than 350,000 clones in the sample, 70% to 90% were seen once. Sequencing was carried out using peripheral blood. All receptors derive from a woman in her 30s who had recovered from COVID-19.

V gene TRBV6-5 combines with J gene TRBJ1-2, with 10 bases aligning to TRBD1. This CDR3 is 13 amino acids long. From germline, CDR1 is MNHEY and CDR2 SVGAGI. After removal of 6 bases from V and 7 bases from J, the junction contained 5 bases not matched to a gene. For the CDR3, the DNA is TGTGCCAGCAGCTATCGACAGGGGGCTGGCTACACCTTC. Amino acids: CASSYRQGAGYTF.

The V gene is TRBV12-3 or TRBV12-4, the J gene TRBJ2-1; D is unclear. CDR3 length: 13 amino acids. The V gene lost 4 bases and the J gene lost 6 bases, with 10 bases spanning the gap. CDR3: CASSSPPGNEQFF. CDR3 in DNA: TGTGCCAGCAGTTCCCCCCCCGGCAATGAGCAGTTCTTC.

The chain couples TRBV10-3 to TRBJ2-3; no clear D gene. This CDR3 has 12 amino acids. The V end lost 3 bases, the J end lost 1 base, and 2 bases lay between the germline ends. Germline V lookup: CDR1 ENHRY, CDR2 SYGVKD. The CDR3 reads CAISDGTDTQYF. DNA for the CDR3: TGTGCCATCAGTGACGGCACAGATACGCAGTATTTT.

The chain combines TRBV19 with TRBJ1-3, with unresolved D. Trimming cost V 11 bases and J 0 bases, with 11 bases left between them. This CDR3 region has 13 residues. Germline CDR1 reads LNHDA; CDR2 reads SQIVND (reference sequence). In nucleotides, the CDR3 is TGTGCCGCAGCGGACCGCTCTGGAAACACCATATATTTT. Protein product: CAAADRSGNTIYF.

The chain employs TRBV6-6 and TRBJ2-2, with 9 bases fitting TRBD1. CDR1 and CDR2 (germline): MNHNY, SVGAGI (reference sequence). This CDR3 has 13 amino acids. Trimming cost V 5 bases and J 7 bases; bases outside gene matches: 2. The CDR3 region is CASSNRGLGELFF. The CDR3 DNA is TGTGCCAGCAGTAACAGGGGGCTCGGGGAGCTGTTTTTT.

This clone was seen a single time. This chain joins TRBV18 and TRBJ2-1; no clear D. V shed 1 base and J shed 4 bases, with 8 bases lying between them. The CDR3 length is 14 residues. The germline gives CDR1 KGHSH, CDR2 LQKENI. DNA for the CDR3: TGTGCCAGCTCACCACAAAACATATACAATGAGCAGTTCTTC. This gives the protein CASSPQNIYNEQFF.

Concerning this clone itself: Other DNA sequences in this specimen translate into the identical CDR3. The gene calls are TRBV19 and TRBJ2-5; D might be TRBD2 (6 bases). The CDR3 loop spans 14 amino acids. Germline V gene data show CDR1 as LNHDA and CDR2 as SQIVND (reference sequence). Trimming cost V 2 bases and J 4 bases, with 11 bases left between them. CDR3 nucleotides: TGTGCCAGTAGTATAAGGGCGGGAAGAGAGACCCAGTACTTC. Its translation: CASSIRAGRETQYF.

V usage is TRBV5-1 and J usage is TRBJ2-2; D might be TRBD2 (5 bases). The CDR3 spans 15 residues. Trimming shortened V by 0 bases and J by 3 bases, and 9 bases separated the two germline ends. Germline V lookup: CDR1 SGHRS, CDR2 YFSETQ. CDR3 sequence (DNA): TGCGCCAGCAGCTTGGAAGGGAGTCACACCGGGGAGCTGTTTTTT. This sequence encodes CASSLEGSHTGELFF.

The chain links TRBV15 to TRBJ2-3; 8 bases fit TRBD1. Trimming removed 2 bases from V and 5 bases from J; junction bases left unmatched: 9. The CDR3 is 16 amino acids. The germline CDR1 and CDR2 sequences are LNHNV and YYDKDF (reference sequence). CDR3 amino acids: CATSRPPGQVVDTQYF. DNA of the CDR3: TGTGCCACCAGCAGACCCCCGGGACAGGTAGTAGATACGCAGTATTTT.

V is TRBV27 and J is TRBJ2-1; D is possibly TRBD2 (5 bases). The CDR3 length is 16 residues. Germline CDR1 MNHEY, CDR2 SMNVEV (reference sequence). V dropped 5 bases and J dropped 1 base, with 15 bases sitting between them. CDR3 nucleotides: TGTGCCAGCAGTACTTCCCGAGCGGCTTCCTACAATGAGCAGTTCTTC. It specifies CASSTSRAASYNEQFF.

The chain is built from TRBV15 and TRBJ1-2, with D uncertain. Germline V gene sequence: CDR1 LNHNV, CDR2 YYDKDF (reference sequence). Between the trimmed V and J ends, which lost 6 bases and 0 bases, there was a span of 14 bases. The CDR3 contains 15 residues. The chain's CDR3 is CATSSRGLPNYGYTF. The CDR3 region has the DNA TGTGCCACCAGTTCCCGGGGTTTGCCTAACTATGGCTACACCTTC.

The chain employs TRBV12-3 or TRBV12-4 and TRBJ1-1; TRBD1 is a possible D gene (5 bases). The germline V and J ends were trimmed by 5 bases and 2 bases, with 9 bases remaining between them. The CDR3 runs 13 residues. The CDR3 DNA reads as TGTGCCAGCAGTACGGGGGAAAACACTGAAGCTTTCTTT. Its protein product is CASSTGENTEAFF.

This clone was picked up one time. The chain couples TRBV24-1 to TRBJ2-3; TRBD1 matches at 8 bases. The CDR3 is 17 residues long. Germline V gene lookup returns CDR1 KGHDR and CDR2 SFDVKD. Losses at the gene ends were 1 base for V and 0 bases for J; bases not matched to a gene: 5. This chain's CDR3 is CATSDLVTGASTDTQYF. The DNA for the CDR3 is TGTGCCACCAGTGATTTAGTGACAGGGGCGAGCACAGATACGCAGTATTTT.

The V gene is TRBV12-5, the J gene TRBJ2-7; tentative D call: TRBD1 (5 bases). Germline V lookup: CDR1 LGHNT, CDR2 FRNRAP. V lost 0 bases, J lost 0 bases, and 9 bases lay in between. The CDR3 is 15 amino acids. The CDR3 spells CASGLVPDSSYEQYF. The CDR3 region has the DNA TGTGCTAGTGGTTTGGTACCCGACAGCTCCTACGAGCAGTACTTC.

This clone was seen only once. The chain is built from TRBV12-5 and TRBJ1-2, with 7 positions matching TRBD1. The CDR3 runs to 14 residues. The ends lost 7 bases at V and 4 bases at J; junction bases unmatched: 9. The V gene's germline CDR1 is LGHNT and CDR2 FRNRAP. The CDR3 DNA reads TGTGCTAGTGTTCGGACAGGAGGTGGCTATGGCTACACCTTC. Amino acid sequence: CASVRTGGGYGYTF.

The rearrangement uses TRBV27 and TRBJ1-2; 8 bases match TRBD1. The CDR3 consists of 17 residues. Germline lookup yields CDR1 MNHEY and CDR2 SMNVEV (reference sequence). With V trimmed by 0 bases and J by 6 bases, 12 bases remained unmatched. CDR3 in DNA: TGTGCCAGCAGTTTATCTCTGGGGGTGGGACAGGTGGATGGCTACACCTTC. Translation: CASSLSLGVGQVDGYTF.

The chain employs TRBV6-5 and TRBJ1-4; 11 bases map to TRBD1. The CDR3 has 15 residues. CDR1 is MNHEY, CDR2 SVGAGI, per germline. Germline trimming cut 6 bases from V and 6 bases from J; bases unmatched to any gene: 6. For the CDR3, the DNA is TGTGCCAGCAGAGCCGGGACAGGGGGTTATGAAAAACTGTTTTTT. Translating it yields CASRAGTGGYEKLFF.

The chain recombines TRBV10-3 with TRBJ1-5; 7 bases line up with TRBD1. V shed 4 bases and J 8 bases; nucleotides not matched to a gene: 8. The CDR3 covers 14 residues. Germline V gives CDR1 ENHRY, CDR2 SYGVKD. This CDR3 is CAISGQGRSEPQHF. CDR3 bases: TGTGCCATCAGTGGACAGGGTCGTTCTGAGCCCCAGCATTTT.

The J gene is TRBJ2-3, the V gene TRBV7-9, with TRBD2 identical over 15 bases. From germline, CDR1 is SEHNR and CDR2 FQNEAQ (reference sequence). CDR3 length equals 17 residues. With V trimmed by 3 bases and J by 3 bases, 4 bases remained unmatched. CDR3 amino acids: CASSFGLAGGLTDTQYF. The CDR3 DNA is TGTGCCAGCAGCTTCGGACTAGCGGGAGGGTTAACAGATACGCAGTATTTT.

The V gene is TRBV27, the J gene TRBJ1-4; the D is unclear. V was cut by 4 bases and J by 4 bases, with 7 bases left in between. The CDR3 totals 13 residues. Germline-derived CDR1 and CDR2 are MNHEY and SMNVEV (reference sequence). The CDR3 DNA sequence: TGTGCCAGCAGTTCGGTCGGTAATGAAAAACTGTTTTTT. This codes for CASSSVGNEKLFF.